A single sample gave rise to the 15 T cell receptor beta chains below, sequenced in a study of PD-1 blockade in classical Hodgkin lymphoma. Assay used: immunoSEQ multiplex PCR; TCRdb lists only in-frame clones, some missing. The sample lists about 21,000 clones; more than 60% were seen once. Brentuximab vedotin exposure varied among the patients, all of whom had relapsed after autologous stem cell transplantation. Sequenced here: peripheral blood mononuclear cells (PBMCs), sampled at baseline. The receptor source for this set is a human donor with classical Hodgkin lymphoma.

This chain links TRBV6-5 with TRBJ1-5; D gene uncertain. This CDR3 is 13 amino acids long. Trimming stripped 6 bases from V and 0 bases from J, with 6 bases between. Germline V lookup: CDR1 MNHEY, CDR2 SVGAGI. CDR3 DNA sequence: TGTGCCAGCAGAATCAATAGCAATCAGCCCCAGCATTTT. As protein: CASRINSNQPQHF.

This clone came up a few times. The rearrangement joins TRBV2 to TRBJ2-7, with D possibly TRBD1 on 6 matching bases. CDR1 SNHLY and CDR2 FYNNEI come from the germline V gene. Trimming took off 2 bases at V and 3 bases at J, with 14 bases between the two ends. The CDR3 totals 15 residues. DNA for the CDR3: TGTGCCAGCAGTGAAAGCCCGGGACAAGTCTACGAGCAGTACTTC. This sequence encodes CASSESPGQVYEQYF.

A single count supports this clone. V is TRBV5-1 and J is TRBJ2-3; D uncertain. This CDR3 is built from 12 residues. From germline, CDR1 is SGHRS and CDR2 YFSETQ. V was trimmed by 2 bases and J by 5 bases, leaving 6 bases between them. The CDR3: CASSFKGDTQYF. In DNA, the CDR3 is TGCGCCAGCAGCTTCAAGGGAGATACGCAGTATTTT.

By sample share, this clone is medium-sized (0.01 to 0.1%). The chain combines TRBV9 with TRBJ2-7, with D possibly matching TRBD1 (6 bases). The V end lost 0 bases, the J end lost 0 bases, and 10 bases lay between the germline ends. The CDR3 extends over 15 amino acids. Per the germline V gene, CDR1 is SGDLS and CDR2 is YYNGEE. This CDR3 is CASSVGGQTSYEQYF. For the CDR3, the DNA is TGTGCCAGCAGCGTAGGGGGGCAGACCTCCTACGAGCAGTACTTC. The whole variable domain, filled in from reference TRBV9 and TRBJ2-7, reads DSGVTQTPKHLITATGQRVTLRCSPRSGDLSVYWYQQSLDQGLQFLIQYYNGEERAKGNILERFSAQQFPDLHSELNLSSLELGDSALYFCASSVGGQTSYEQYFGPGTRLTVT.

The rearrangement links TRBV28 to TRBJ2-1; 9 bases line up with TRBD2. Germline V gene data show CDR1 as MDHEN and CDR2 as SYDVKM. The CDR3 sequence is 12 residues long. The V segment lost 4 bases and the J segment 12 bases; nucleotides outside the gene matches: 4. The CDR3 DNA reads as TGTGCCAGCAGTTATGAAGCGGGAGGGCAGTTCTTC. This encodes CASSYEAGGQFF.

The rearrangement links TRBV7-2 to TRBJ1-2; D is possibly TRBD1 (5 bases). This CDR3 has 13 residues. Trimming cost V 1 base and J 3 bases, with 6 bases left between them. Germline V gives CDR1 SGHTA, CDR2 FQGNSA. The CDR3 reads CASSLVQDYGYTF. In DNA, the CDR3 is TGTGCCAGCAGCTTAGTACAGGACTATGGCTACACCTTC. Combining the CDR3 with reference TRBV7-2 and TRBJ1-2 gives the whole variable domain GAGVSQSPSNKVTEKGKDVELRCDPISGHTALYWYRQSLGQGLEFLIYFQGNSAPDKSGLPSDRFSAERTGGSVSTLTIQRTQQEDSAVYLCASSLVQDYGYTFGSGTRLTVV.

The rearrangement links TRBV13 to TRBJ2-7; 7 bases align to TRBD1. J was trimmed by 2 bases and V by 3 bases; bases with no gene match: 4. The CDR3 is made up of 14 amino acids. Germline CDR1 PRHDT, CDR2 FYEKMQ (reference sequence). The DNA for the CDR3 is TGTGCCAGCAGCTTTGACAGGGCCGCCTACGAGCAGTACTTC. The encoded protein is CASSFDRAAYEQYF.

The V gene is TRBV28, the J gene TRBJ2-3; 8 bases align to TRBD2. This CDR3 region has 15 residues. CDR1 is MDHEN and CDR2 is SYDVKM in the germline V gene. V shed 2 bases and J 8 bases; nucleotides not matched to a gene: 9. CDR3 in amino acids: CASSLPQPLAGTQYF. DNA of the CDR3: TGTGCCAGCAGTTTACCCCAACCCCTAGCGGGTACGCAGTATTTT.

This chain connects TRBV4-1 to TRBJ2-2; a weak D match, TRBD2 (7 bases). The length of the CDR3 is 16 residues. Looked up from germline, CDR1 is MGHRA and CDR2 is YSYEKL. Trimming cost V 4 bases and J 1 base, with 13 bases left between them. The CDR3 sequence: CASSRAGAQNTGELFF. The CDR3 nucleotides are TGCGCCAGCAGCCGGGCGGGGGCCCAGAACACCGGGGAGCTGTTTTTT.

The rearrangement links TRBV11-2 to TRBJ1-4; D remains ambiguous. Germline V gene data show CDR1 as SGHAT and CDR2 as FQNNGV. The CDR3 is made up of 17 amino acids. Between the trimmed V and J ends, which lost 0 bases and 5 bases, there was a span of 16 bases. The CDR3 coding sequence is TGTGCCAGCAGCTTAGAAATAGGGCGAATTGGCAATGAAAAACTGTTTTTT. Its translation: CASSLEIGRIGNEKLFF. The whole variable domain, filled in from reference TRBV11-2 and TRBJ1-4, reads EAGVAQSPRYKIIEKRQSVAFWCNPISGHATLYWYQQILGQGPKLLIQFQNNGVVDDSQLPKDRFSAERLKGVDSTLKIQPAKLEDSAVYLCASSLEIGRIGNEKLFFGSGTQLSVL.

The chain is built from TRBV6-5 and TRBJ2-7; 9 bases are shared with TRBD1. The CDR3 is made up of 14 amino acids. Germline CDR1 is MNHEY and CDR2 is SVGAGI. The J segment lost 0 bases and the V segment lost 6 bases, leaving 3 bases of the junction unmatched. The CDR3 region has the DNA TGTGCCAGCAGCAGGACAGGGGACTCCTACGAGCAGTACTTC. It encodes CASSRTGDSYEQYF.

This clone has only one observation. The rearrangement uses TRBV4-1 and TRBJ2-1, with D uncertain. With 3 bases removed from V and 6 bases from J, the gap between germline ends came to 6 bases. The CDR3 is 12 residues long. The germline CDR1 and CDR2 sequences are MGHRA and YSYEKL. The CDR3 DNA follows: TGCGCCAGCAGCCAGGGGTCCAATGAGCAGTTCTTC. It translates to CASSQGSNEQFF.

This sequence joins TRBV6-6 and TRBJ2-7, with D maybe TRBD1 (6 bases). V shed 6 bases and J shed 3 bases, with 15 bases lying between them. The germline V gene encodes CDR1 MNHNY and CDR2 SVGAGI (reference sequence). The CDR3 runs to 14 residues. Here the CDR3 DNA reads TGTGCCAGCAGCCGCCAACAGGGTAGCTACGAGCAGTACTTC. Amino acid sequence: CASSRQQGSYEQYF.

V and J are TRBV28 and TRBJ2-5; possibly TRBD2 for D (6 bases). The V gene's germline CDR1 is MDHEN and CDR2 SYDVKM. Trimming pared 3 bases from V and 9 bases from J, leaving 14 bases between. The CDR3 covers 13 residues. This CDR3 is CASSFLPSGAQYF. CDR3 nucleotides: TGTGCCAGCAGTTTCTTACCGTCGGGGGCCCAGTACTTC.

The rearrangement links TRBV5-6 to TRBJ2-1; D call uncertain. Trimming removed 0 bases from V and 12 bases from J, with 10 bases in between. This CDR3 spans 12 amino acids. Germline lookup yields CDR1 SGHDT and CDR2 YYEEEE. Here the CDR3 DNA reads TGTGCCAGCAGCTTGGAGTCGGGTCGGCAGTTCTTC. Translation gives CASSLESGRQFF.